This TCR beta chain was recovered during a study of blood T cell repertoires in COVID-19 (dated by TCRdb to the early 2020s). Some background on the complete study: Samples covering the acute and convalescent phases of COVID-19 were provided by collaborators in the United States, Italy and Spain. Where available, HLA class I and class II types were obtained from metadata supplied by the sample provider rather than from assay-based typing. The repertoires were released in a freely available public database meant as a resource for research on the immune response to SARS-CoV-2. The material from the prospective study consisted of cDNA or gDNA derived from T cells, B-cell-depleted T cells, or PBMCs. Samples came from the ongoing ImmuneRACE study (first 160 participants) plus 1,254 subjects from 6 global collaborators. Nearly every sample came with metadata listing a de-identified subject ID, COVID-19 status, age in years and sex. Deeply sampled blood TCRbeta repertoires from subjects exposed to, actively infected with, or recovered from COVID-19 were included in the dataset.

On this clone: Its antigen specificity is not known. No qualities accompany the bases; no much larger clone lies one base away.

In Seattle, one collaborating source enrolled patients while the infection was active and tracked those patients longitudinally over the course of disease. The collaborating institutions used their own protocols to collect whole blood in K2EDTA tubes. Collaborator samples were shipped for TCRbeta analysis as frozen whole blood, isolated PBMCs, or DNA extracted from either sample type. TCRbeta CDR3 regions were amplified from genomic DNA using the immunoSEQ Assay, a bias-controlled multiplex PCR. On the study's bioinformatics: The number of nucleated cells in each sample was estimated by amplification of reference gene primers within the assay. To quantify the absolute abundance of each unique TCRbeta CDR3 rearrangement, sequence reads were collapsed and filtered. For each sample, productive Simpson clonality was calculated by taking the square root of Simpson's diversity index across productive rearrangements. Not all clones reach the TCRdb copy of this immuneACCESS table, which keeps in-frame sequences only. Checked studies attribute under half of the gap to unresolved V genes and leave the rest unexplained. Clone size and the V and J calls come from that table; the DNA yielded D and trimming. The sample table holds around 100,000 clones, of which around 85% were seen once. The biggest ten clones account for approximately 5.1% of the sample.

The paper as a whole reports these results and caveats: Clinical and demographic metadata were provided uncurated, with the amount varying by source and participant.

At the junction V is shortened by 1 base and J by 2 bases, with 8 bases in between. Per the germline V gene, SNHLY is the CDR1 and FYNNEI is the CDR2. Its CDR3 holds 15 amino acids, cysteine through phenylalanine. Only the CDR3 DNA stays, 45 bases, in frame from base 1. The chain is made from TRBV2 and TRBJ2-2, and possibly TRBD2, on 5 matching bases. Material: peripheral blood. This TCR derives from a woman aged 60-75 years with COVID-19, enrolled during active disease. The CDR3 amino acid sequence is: CASSEGAGNTGELFF. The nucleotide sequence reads TGTGCCAGCAGTGAAGGTGCGGGTAACACCGGGGAGCTGTTTTTT.